A selection of T cell receptor beta chains follows, all from one sample in a study of T cells in Graves' hyperthyroidism and ophthalmopathy. TCRdb fed the multiplex PCR reads into MiXCR, producing one record per CDR3 protein. The sample holds about 840,000 distinct CDR3 sequences, about two fifths seen once. Sequenced: blood. The receptor set was obtained from a man aged 18 to 30 with Graves' hyperthyroidism. Both conserved end residues are part of each CDR3. A D gene is named only where the DNA matches it firmly. Not every row has a clone size; where given, it reads once, few, many or a size class.

V	length	D	J	size	DNA	CDR3
TRBV6-4	15	TRBD1	TRBJ2-2	few	TGTGCCAGCAGCCCCACAGGGGAAGGCACCGGGGAGCTGTTTTTT	CASSPTGEGTGELFF
TRBV5-1	15	.	TRBJ1-4	few	TGCGCCAGCAGCCCACGAAGGGGAAGCGATGAAAAACTGTTTTTT	CASSPRRGSDEKLFF
TRBV25-1	12	.	TRBJ1-1	.	TGTGCCAGCGTTGAGAGGAATCGTGAAGCTTTCTTT	CASVERNREAFF
TRBV4-3	15	.	TRBJ1-3	.	TGCGCCAGCAGCCAAGTCCAGCTAGCGGGAAACACCATATATTTT	CASSQVQLAGNTIYF
TRBV29-1	13	.	TRBJ2-6	.	TGCAGCAGTGAAGCCCAGGAGGCCAACGTCCTGACTTTC	CSSEAQEANVLTF
TRBV13	17	.	TRBJ2-2	once	TGTGCCAGCAGCTCTTTCCGGGGGGCGCGGGACACCGGGGAGCTGTTTTTT	CASSSFRGARDTGELFF
TRBV7-3	15	TRBD2	TRBJ2-3	once	TGTGCCAGCAGCTTAAAGCGGGGGGGCCCAGATACGCAGTATTTT	CASSLKRGGPDTQYF
TRBV25-1	14	.	TRBJ1-2	many	TGTGCCAGCAGTGAAGAATGGGGGCTCGGTGGCTACACCTTC	CASSEEWGLGGYTF
TRBV9	18	TRBD2	TRBJ2-5	.	TGTGCCAGCAGCGGGACTAGCGGGGGCTTGCGGGGCCGAGAGACCCAGTACTTC	CASSGTSGGLRGRETQYF
TRBV7-3	15	TRBD2	TRBJ2-7	.	TGCGCCAGCAGCCCGTCGAGCGGGGATGTCTACGAGCAGTACTTC	CASSPSSGDVYEQYF
TRBV10-3	13	.	TRBJ2-7	few	TGTGCCAGCAGTGACTTACTCGCCGGGGCGCACCCCTTC	CASSDLLAGAHPF
TRBV29-1	13	TRBD1	TRBJ1-4	.	TGCAGCGTTGGGGGACTGGGACAGGAGGAACTGTTTTTT	CSVGGLGQEELFF
TRBV7-2	14	TRBD1	TRBJ2-7	.	TGTTCCAGCAGCTTAGTGGGACAGGGGGCCGAGCAGTACTTC	CSSSLVGQGAEQYF
TRBV7-2	12	.	TRBJ2-5	.	TGTGCCAGCAGCTTACGGGTTGCGACCCAGTACTTC	CASSLRVATQYF
TRBV7-9	11	.	TRBJ1-2	.	TGTGCCAGCACCCAGAGCTCTGGCTACACCTTC	CASTQSSGYTF
TRBV9	15	TRBD1	TRBJ1-4	.	TGTGCCAGCAGCTTATCGGGACAGGGTAATGAAAAACTGTTTTTT	CASSLSGQGNEKLFF
TRBV14	15	.	TRBJ2-2	.	TGTGCCAGCAGCCAAGAACCCGCGAACACCGGGGAGCTGTTTTTT	CASSQEPANTGELFF
TRBV7-9	14	.	TRBJ1-4	many	TGTGCCAGCAGCCCTCCGGACAGAAATGAAAAACTGTTTTTT	CASSPPDRNEKLFF
TRBV2	13	.	TRBJ1-2	many	TGTGCCAGCAGGTGGGCAGGGAACTATGGCTACACCTTC	CASRWAGNYGYTF
TRBV2	16	.	TRBJ2-2	.	TGTGCCAGCAGTGCTCTACGGGACCGGTACTTCGGGGAGCTGTTTTTT	CASSALRDRYFGELFF
TRBV15	14	.	TRBJ1-3	many	TGTGCCACCACCCAGGTTGGATCCGGAAACACCATATATTTT	CATTQVGSGNTIYF
TRBV7-9	22	TRBD2	TRBJ2-2	.	TGTGCCAGCAGCCCCCCTGCCCCTGTTGGACAGGGACTAGCGGGAGGCACCGGGGAGCTGTTTTTT	CASSPPAPVGQGLAGGTGELFF
TRBV10-2	14	TRBD2	TRBJ2-3	few	TGCGCCAGCAGCCAGAGCGGGGGCGCAGATACGCAGTATTTT	CASSQSGGADTQYF
TRBV9	14	.	TRBJ2-5	.	TGTGCCAGCAGCGCAGAGGCTTTTCAAGAGACCCAGTACTTC	CASSAEAFQETQYF
TRBV10-3	15	.	TRBJ2-2	many	TGTGCCATCAGTGAGTCACGGGGGAACACCGGGGAGCTGTTTTTT	CAISESRGNTGELFF
TRBV29-1	11	.	TRBJ1-4	.	TGCAGCGCCTGGGCTAATGAAAAACTGTTTTTT	CSAWANEKLFF
TRBV7-9	14	.	TRBJ1-1	few	TGTGCCAGCAGTTCGGAGATAAAGAACACTGAAGCTTTCTTT	CASSSEIKNTEAFF
TRBV25-1	16	.	TRBJ1-6	.	TGTGCCAGCAGTGCCCTGGACCGCAGCAGTAATTCACCCCTCCACTTT	CASSALDRSSNSPLHF
TRBV7-9	17	TRBD2	TRBJ2-5	.	TGTGCCAGCAGCCCACCGGGACTAGCGGGGTCCGTGGAGACCCAGTACTTC	CASSPPGLAGSVETQYF
TRBV24-1	15	.	TRBJ1-5	many	TGTGCCACCAGCCCCCGGGACGGCATCAATCAGCCCCAGCATTTT	CATSPRDGINQPQHF
TRBV29-1	13	.	TRBJ2-2	many	TGCAGCGTACGATCGTGGGAGACCGGGGAGCTGTTTTTT	CSVRSWETGELFF
TRBV5-8	15	.	TRBJ2-5	many	TGTGCCAGCAGCTTGGCCGGGGCTCGGAGGGAGACCCAGTACTTC	CASSLAGARRETQYF
TRBV29-1	13	TRBD2	TRBJ2-7	.	TGCAGCGGGCGGTCAGCGGGAGTTGGTGAGCAGTACTTC	CSGRSAGVGEQYF
TRBV11-1	17	.	TRBJ2-6	few	TGTGCCAGCAGCTTAGGTAACACAATAGCTCGGGCCAACGTCCTGACTTTC	CASSLGNTIARANVLTF
TRBV12-3/TRBV12-4	12	.	TRBJ1-1	.	TGTGCCAGCAGTTACCAGGAGATTGAAGCTTTCTTT	CASSYQEIEAFF
TRBV7-9	15	.	TRBJ2-5	many	TGTGCCAGCAGCTTAGCGCAGGAGACCCAAGAGACCCAGTACTTC	CASSLAQETQETQYF
TRBV7-2	15	TRBD2	TRBJ2-7	few	TGTGCCAGCAGCCCCCCAGCGGGGGTGACCTACGAGCAGTACTTC	CASSPPAGVTYEQYF
TRBV10-3	14	.	TRBJ1-5	few	TGTGCCAGCAGTGAAGTGACGAGCAATCAGCCCCAGCATTTT	CASSEVTSNQPQHF
TRBV7-9	16	TRBD2	TRBJ2-7	few	TGTGCCAGCAGCTGGTCGGCGGGAGTACCCTCGGACGAGCAGTACTTC	CASSWSAGVPSDEQYF
TRBV29-1	15	TRBD2	TRBJ2-2	.	TGCAGCGCTGGGAGGACTAGCGGGTCCACCGGGGAGCTGTTTTTT	CSAGRTSGSTGELFF
TRBV20-1	14	.	TRBJ1-1	few	TGCAGTGCTAGACCAGGGTCTTCGAACACTGAAGCTTTCTTT	CSARPGSSNTEAFF
TRBV24-1	14	.	TRBJ1-5	many	TGTGCCACCAGTGATCTGACAGACAATCAGCCCCAGCATTTT	CATSDLTDNQPQHF